The following is a T cell receptor beta chain sequence with its context. The antigen remains unidentified. This CDR3 has 12 residues. From germline, CDR1 is SEHNR and CDR2 FQNEAQ (reference sequence). With 1 base removed from V and 4 bases from J, the gap between germline ends came to 4 bases. This sample was taken from a study of T cells in localized non-small cell lung cancer. The study, taken as a whole, reports: Maximal T cell clonality occurred in uninvolved adjacent lung, with tumor ranking below it.

Generated by immunoSEQ multiplex PCR, the TCRdb table keeps only in-frame clones and is missing some. The sample carries more than 20,000 clones, roughly nine tenths recorded once. V and J are TRBV7-9 and TRBJ2-5; D not resolved. This specimen was PBMCs, taken before any cancer treatment. The TCR was taken from a man aged 35 to 70 with stage II squamous cell lung carcinoma. The CDR3 region has the DNA TGTGCCAGCAGCTTAGAATCAGAGACCCAGTACTTC. Protein sequence: CASSLESETQYF.